This T cell receptor (beta chain) was recorded in a study of T-cell reconstitution after alpha-beta-depleted transplantation in children. Points from the study as a whole: Elevated TCRbeta diversity at day 60 was traced, in some patients, to surviving recipient T cells and thymic progenitors.

This clonotype was recorded at least ten times. Its antigen is unidentified. The V and J ends lost 7 bases and 2 bases, in that order; junction bases with no gene match: 8. The CDR3 is 17 residues long. The V gene's germline CDR1 is MNHNS and CDR2 SASEGT. TCRbeta library construction was performed incorporating unique molecular identifiers. One entry per CDR3 protein, called by TCRdb with MiXCR from the PCR reads. Of 40,000 to 55,000 distinct CDR3 sequences in the sample, 5.5% to 7.5% were seen once. The sample here was PBMCs, mostly from graft donor cells, taken 60 days after TCRalphabeta/CD19-depleted stem cell transplant. The sequence derives from a female patient aged 2-10 years who had a stem cell transplant for aplastic anemia, so the T cells may come from the graft donor. This chain links TRBV6-1 with TRBJ2-1; 13 bases are shared with TRBD2. CDR3 sequence (DNA): TGTGCCAGCACCACGGGACTAGCGGGAAAAGCCTACAATGAGCAGTTCTTC. Translation: CASTTGLAGKAYNEQFF.